Below, one TCR beta chain is given with its context. Its antigen remains unknown. In the PCR, 60 Vbeta and 13 Jbeta primers were used. Some clones are missing from TCRdb's copy, which holds only in-frame ones; the method was immunoSEQ multiplex PCR. The sample has about 100,000 clones, 65% to 85% seen once. The record originates from a study of cytomegalovirus exposure and HLA in healthy donors. Study conclusions and caveats: In vitro work confirmed that three CMV-associated chains recognize CMV antigens. A later analysis showed TCR association rates differing by HLA locus, peaking at DRB1 and lowest at HLA-C.

Trimming removed 4 bases from V and 1 base from J, with 10 bases in between. CDR1 and CDR2 (germline): MNHEY, SMNVEV (reference sequence). The CDR3 covers 14 residues. Sequenced material: PBMCs. The rearrangement links TRBV27 to TRBJ1-2; D is unresolved. The receptor was isolated from a woman aged 55-69 years in good health and CMV-seropositive. CDR3 in amino acids: CASSSMTGNYGYTF. The CDR3 DNA sequence: TGTGCCAGCAGTTCCATGACGGGTAACTATGGCTACACCTTC.